This TCR beta chain was sequenced during a study of T cell clonotyping in hematopoietic cell transplantation. Findings and caveats of the study: At the given depth, recipient repertoires were over 95% de novo clonotypes. Pathologically expanded recipient clonotypes increased progressively from day 30 to day 180 as diversity fell.

As for this clone: Its specificity is unknown.

Some clones are missing from TCRdb's copy, which holds only in-frame ones; the method was immunoSEQ multiplex PCR. The sample lists 9,500 to 12,000 clones, roughly 89% occurring once. This CDR3 is built from 16 residues. Per the germline V gene, CDR1 is SGHDN and CDR2 is FVKESK. The V and J ends lost 1 base and 5 bases respectively, with 17 bases between them. V gene TRBV14 combines with J gene TRBJ1-1; D remains ambiguous. This clonotype was sampled from a male patient aged 55 to 70 who had an allogeneic stem cell transplant from an unrelated donor, so the T cells may come from the graft donor. Some clones in this sample may be carry-over from other donors' samples. The sequencing here drew on PBMCs, taken 180 days after allogeneic stem cell transplant. This CDR3 reads CASSQATDFWGTEAFF. CDR3 bases: TGTGCCAGCAGCCAAGCTACGGATTTTTGGGGAACTGAAGCTTTCTTT.